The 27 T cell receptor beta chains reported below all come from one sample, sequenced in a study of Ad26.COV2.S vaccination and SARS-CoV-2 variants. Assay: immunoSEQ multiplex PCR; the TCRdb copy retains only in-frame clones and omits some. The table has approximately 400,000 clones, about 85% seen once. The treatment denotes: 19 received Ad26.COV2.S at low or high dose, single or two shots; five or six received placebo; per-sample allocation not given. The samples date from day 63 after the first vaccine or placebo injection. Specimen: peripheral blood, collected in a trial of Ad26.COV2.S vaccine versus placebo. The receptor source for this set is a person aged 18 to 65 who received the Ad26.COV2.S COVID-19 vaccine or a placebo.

CDR3 protein: CASRIPTGGVLDEQYF. DNA for the CDR3: TGTGCCAGCAGGATCCCCACAGGGGGCGTATTGGACGAGCAGTACTTC. J is TRBJ2-7 and V is TRBV11-2, with 9 positions matching TRBD1. V trimming: 6 bases; J trimming: 5 bases; junction bases outside the gene matches: 14. CDR1 is SGHAT, CDR2 FQNNGV, per germline. The CDR3 spans 16 residues.

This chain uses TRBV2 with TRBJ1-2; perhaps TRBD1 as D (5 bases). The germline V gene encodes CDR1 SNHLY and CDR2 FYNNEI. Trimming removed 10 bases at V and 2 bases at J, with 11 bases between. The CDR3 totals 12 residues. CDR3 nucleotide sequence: TGTGCCACTCGGGACGGCAACTATGGCTACACCTTC. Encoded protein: CATRDGNYGYTF.

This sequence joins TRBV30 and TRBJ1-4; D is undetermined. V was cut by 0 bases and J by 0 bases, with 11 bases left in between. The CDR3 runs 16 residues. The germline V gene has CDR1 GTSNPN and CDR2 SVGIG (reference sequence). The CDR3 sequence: CAWSVGRTSTNEKLFF. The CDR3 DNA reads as TGTGCCTGGAGTGTGGGCAGAACTTCAACTAATGAAAAACTGTTTTTT. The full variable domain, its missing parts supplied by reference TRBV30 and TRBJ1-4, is SQTIHQWPATLVQPVGSPLSLECTVEGTSNPNLYWYRQAAGRGLQLLFYSVGIGQISSEVPQNLSASRPQDRQFILSSKKLLLSDSGFYLCAWSVGRTSTNEKLFFGSGTQLSVL.

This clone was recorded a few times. CDR3 nucleotides: TGTGCCAGCTCGCCCGGAGGGTATAATTCACCCCTCCACTTT. Its protein is CASSPGGYNSPLHF. The V gene is TRBV18, the J gene TRBJ1-6; D unresolved. Germline CDR1 and CDR2: KGHSH and LQKENI. The CDR3 is 14 amino acids. Trimming left V 6 bases short and J 4 bases short, with 10 bases between.

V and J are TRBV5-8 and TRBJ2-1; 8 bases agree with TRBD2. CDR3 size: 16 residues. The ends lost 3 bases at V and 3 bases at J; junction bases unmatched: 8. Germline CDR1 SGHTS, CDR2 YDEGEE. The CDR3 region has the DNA TGTGCCAGCAGCTCTGAATTGCTAGCGGGCTACAATGAGCAGTTCTTC. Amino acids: CASSSELLAGYNEQFF.

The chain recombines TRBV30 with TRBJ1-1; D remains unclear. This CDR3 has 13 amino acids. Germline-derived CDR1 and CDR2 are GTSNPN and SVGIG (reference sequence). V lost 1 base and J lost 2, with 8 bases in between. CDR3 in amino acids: CAWSGQSNTEAFF. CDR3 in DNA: TGTGCCTGGAGTGGGCAGAGTAACACTGAAGCTTTCTTT.

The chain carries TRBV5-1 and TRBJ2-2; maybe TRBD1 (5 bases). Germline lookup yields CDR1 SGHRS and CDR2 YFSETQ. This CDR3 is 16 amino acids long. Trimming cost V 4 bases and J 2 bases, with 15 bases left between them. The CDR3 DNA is TGCGCCAGCAGCCCTCAATTGACAGTCAACACCGGGGAGCTGTTTTTT. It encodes CASSPQLTVNTGELFF.

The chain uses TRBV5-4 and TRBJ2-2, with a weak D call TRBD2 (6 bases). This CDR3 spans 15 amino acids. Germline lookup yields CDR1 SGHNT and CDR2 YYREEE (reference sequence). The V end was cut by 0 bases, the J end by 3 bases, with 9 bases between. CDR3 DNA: TGTGCCAGCAGCTTGGCGGGAGTGGACACCGGGGAGCTGTTTTTT. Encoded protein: CASSLAGVDTGELFF. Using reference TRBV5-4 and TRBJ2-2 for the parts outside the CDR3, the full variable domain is ETGVTQSPTHLIKTRGQQVTLRCSSQSGHNTVSWYQQALGQGPQFIFQYYREEENGRGNFPPRFSGLQFPNYSSELNVNALELDDSALYLCASSLAGVDTGELFFGEGSRLTVL.

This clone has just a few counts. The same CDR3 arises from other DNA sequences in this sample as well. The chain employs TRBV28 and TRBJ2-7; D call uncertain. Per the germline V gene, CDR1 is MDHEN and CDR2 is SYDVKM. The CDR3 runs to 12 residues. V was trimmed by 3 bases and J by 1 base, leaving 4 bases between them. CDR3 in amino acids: CASSLLSYEQYF. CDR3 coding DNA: TGTGCCAGCAGTTTGTTATCCTACGAGCAGTACTTC.

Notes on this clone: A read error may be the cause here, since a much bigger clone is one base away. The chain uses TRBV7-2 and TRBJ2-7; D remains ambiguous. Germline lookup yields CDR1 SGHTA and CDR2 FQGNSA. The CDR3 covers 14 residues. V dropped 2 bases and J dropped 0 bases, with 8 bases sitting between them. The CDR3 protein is CASSLWASSYEQYF. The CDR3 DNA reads TGTGCCAGCAGCTTATGGGCAAGCTCCTACGAGCAGTACTTC.

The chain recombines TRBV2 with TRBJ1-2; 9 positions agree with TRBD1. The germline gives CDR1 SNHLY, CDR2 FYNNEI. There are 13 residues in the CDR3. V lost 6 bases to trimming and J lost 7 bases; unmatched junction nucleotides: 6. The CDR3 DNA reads TGTGCCAGCAGATCAACAGGGGGCAGTGGCTACACCTTC. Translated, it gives CASRSTGGSGYTF.

The CDR3 is CASSHTGTSAYEQYF. As DNA, the CDR3 is TGCGCCAGCAGCCACACCGGGACTAGCGCGTACGAGCAGTACTTC. V is TRBV4-1 and J is TRBJ2-7; 10 nucleotides match TRBD2. The length of the CDR3 is 15 residues. Germline CDR1 reads MGHRA; CDR2 reads YSYEKL. The trim removed 3 bases at V and 4 bases at J, leaving 6 bases unmatched.

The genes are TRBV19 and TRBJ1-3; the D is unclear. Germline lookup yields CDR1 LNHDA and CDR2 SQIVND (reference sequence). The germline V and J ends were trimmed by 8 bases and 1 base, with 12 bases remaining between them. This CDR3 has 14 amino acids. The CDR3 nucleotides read TGTGCCAGTGCACAGCGCCTTTCTGGAAACACCATATATTTT. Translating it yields CASAQRLSGNTIYF.

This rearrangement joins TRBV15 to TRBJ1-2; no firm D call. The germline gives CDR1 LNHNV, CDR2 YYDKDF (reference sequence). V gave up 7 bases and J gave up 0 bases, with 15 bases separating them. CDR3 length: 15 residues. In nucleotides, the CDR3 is TGTGCCACCAAAGAGTTACAGAATTCTAACTATGGCTACACCTTC. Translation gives CATKELQNSNYGYTF.

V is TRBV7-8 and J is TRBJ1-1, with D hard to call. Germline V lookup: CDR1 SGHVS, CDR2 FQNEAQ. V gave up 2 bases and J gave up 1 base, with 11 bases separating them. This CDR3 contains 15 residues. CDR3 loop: CASSLRHNSNTEAFF. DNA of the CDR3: TGTGCCAGCAGCTTAAGACACAATTCGAACACTGAAGCTTTCTTT.

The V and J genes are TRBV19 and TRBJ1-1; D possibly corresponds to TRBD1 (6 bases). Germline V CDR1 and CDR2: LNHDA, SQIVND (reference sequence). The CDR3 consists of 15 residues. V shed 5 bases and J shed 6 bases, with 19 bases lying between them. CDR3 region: CASSSPRGAMAEAFF. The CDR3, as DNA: TGTGCCAGTAGTTCCCCCCGGGGGGCGATGGCTGAAGCTTTCTTT.

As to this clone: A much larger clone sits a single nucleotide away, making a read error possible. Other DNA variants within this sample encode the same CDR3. DNA of the CDR3: TGTGCCAGCAGTTTCGGCAGTCCCTACGAGCAGTACTTC. Protein product: CASSFGSPYEQYF. V and J are TRBV12-3 or TRBV12-4 and TRBJ2-7, with unresolved D. This CDR3 has 13 amino acids. V was shortened by 3 bases and J by 2 bases, with 8 bases between the two germline ends.

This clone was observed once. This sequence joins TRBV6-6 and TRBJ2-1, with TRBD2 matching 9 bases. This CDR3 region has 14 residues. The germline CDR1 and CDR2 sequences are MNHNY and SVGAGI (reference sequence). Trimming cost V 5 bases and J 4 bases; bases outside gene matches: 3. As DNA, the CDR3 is TGTGCCAGCAGTGAGAGCGGGGGGTACAATGAGCAGTTCTTC. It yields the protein CASSESGGYNEQFF.

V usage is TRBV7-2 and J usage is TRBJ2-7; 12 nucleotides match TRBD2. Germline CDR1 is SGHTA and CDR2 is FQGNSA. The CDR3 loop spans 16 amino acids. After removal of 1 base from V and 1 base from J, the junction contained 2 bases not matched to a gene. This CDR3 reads CASSLELAGGSYEQYF. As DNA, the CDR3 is TGTGCCAGCAGCTTAGAACTAGCGGGGGGTTCCTACGAGCAGTACTTC. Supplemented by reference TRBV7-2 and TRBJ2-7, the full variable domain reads GAGVSQSPSNKVTEKGKDVELRCDPISGHTALYWYRQSLGQGLEFLIYFQGNSAPDKSGLPSDRFSAERTGGSVSTLTIQRTQQEDSAVYLCASSLELAGGSYEQYFGPGTRLTVT.

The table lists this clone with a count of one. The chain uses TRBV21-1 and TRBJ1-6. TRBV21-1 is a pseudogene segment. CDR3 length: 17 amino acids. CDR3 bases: TGTGCCAGCAGCAAAGACGAATGGGAGAGCTTAATTAGTCCCCTCCACTTT. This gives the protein CASSKDEWESLISPLHF.

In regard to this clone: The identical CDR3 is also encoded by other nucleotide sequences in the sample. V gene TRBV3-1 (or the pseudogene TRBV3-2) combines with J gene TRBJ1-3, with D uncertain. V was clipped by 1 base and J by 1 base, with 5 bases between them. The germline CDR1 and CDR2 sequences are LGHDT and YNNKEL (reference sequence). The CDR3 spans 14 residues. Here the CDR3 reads CASSQVGSGNTIYF. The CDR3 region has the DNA TGTGCCAGCAGCCAAGTGGGATCTGGAAACACCATATATTTT.

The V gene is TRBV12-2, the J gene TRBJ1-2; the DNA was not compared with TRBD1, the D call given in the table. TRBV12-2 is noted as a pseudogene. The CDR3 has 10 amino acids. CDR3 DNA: TGTGCAAGTCGCATCCAGGGGGCCGTCTTC. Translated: CASRIQGAVF.

The CDR3 coding sequence is TGTGCCAGCAGCCAAGGCGGGGGCCCGAACACCGGGGAGCTGTTTTTT. It encodes CASSQGGGPNTGELFF. The chain links TRBV14 to TRBJ2-2; TRBD2 might be the D (7 bases). This CDR3 contains 16 residues. Germline V gene sequence: CDR1 SGHDN, CDR2 FVKESK. Trimming stripped 1 base from V and 0 bases from J, with 9 bases between. The whole variable domain, remainder taken from reference TRBV14 and TRBJ2-2, is EAGVTQFPSHSVIEKGQTVTLRCDPISGHDNLYWYRRVMGKEIKFLLHFVKESKQDESGMPNNRFLAERTGGTYSTLKVQPAELEDSGVYFCASSQGGGPNTGELFFGEGSRLTVL.

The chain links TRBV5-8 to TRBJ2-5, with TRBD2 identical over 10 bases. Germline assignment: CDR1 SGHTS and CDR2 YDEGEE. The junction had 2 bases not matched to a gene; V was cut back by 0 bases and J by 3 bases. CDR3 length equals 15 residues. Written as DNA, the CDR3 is TGTGCCAGCAGCTTGGGGCTAGCGGGAGAAGAGACCCAGTACTTC. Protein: CASSLGLAGEETQYF.

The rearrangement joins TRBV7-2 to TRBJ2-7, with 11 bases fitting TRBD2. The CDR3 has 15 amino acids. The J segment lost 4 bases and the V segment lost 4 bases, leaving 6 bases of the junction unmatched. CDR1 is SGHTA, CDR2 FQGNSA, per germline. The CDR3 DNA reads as TGTGCCAGCAGCTCCGGGACTAGCGGTATTTACGAGCAGTACTTC. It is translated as CASSSGTSGIYEQYF. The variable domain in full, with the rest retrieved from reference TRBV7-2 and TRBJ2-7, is GAGVSQSPSNKVTEKGKDVELRCDPISGHTALYWYRQSLGQGLEFLIYFQGNSAPDKSGLPSDRFSAERTGGSVSTLTIQRTQQEDSAVYLCASSSGTSGIYEQYFGPGTRLTVT.

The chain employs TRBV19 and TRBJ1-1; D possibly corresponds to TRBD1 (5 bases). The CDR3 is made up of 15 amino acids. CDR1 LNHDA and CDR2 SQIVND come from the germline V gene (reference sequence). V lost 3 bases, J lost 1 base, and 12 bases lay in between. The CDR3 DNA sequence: TGTGCCAGTAGTATTCAGGGTAGGACGAACACTGAAGCTTTCTTT. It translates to CASSIQGRTNTEAFF.

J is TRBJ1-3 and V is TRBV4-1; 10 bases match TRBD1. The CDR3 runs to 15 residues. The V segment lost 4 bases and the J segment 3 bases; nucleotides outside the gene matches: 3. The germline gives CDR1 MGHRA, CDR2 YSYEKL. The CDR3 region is CASSRGTGDGNTIYF. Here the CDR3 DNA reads TGCGCCAGCAGCCGGGGGACAGGGGATGGAAACACCATATATTTT.